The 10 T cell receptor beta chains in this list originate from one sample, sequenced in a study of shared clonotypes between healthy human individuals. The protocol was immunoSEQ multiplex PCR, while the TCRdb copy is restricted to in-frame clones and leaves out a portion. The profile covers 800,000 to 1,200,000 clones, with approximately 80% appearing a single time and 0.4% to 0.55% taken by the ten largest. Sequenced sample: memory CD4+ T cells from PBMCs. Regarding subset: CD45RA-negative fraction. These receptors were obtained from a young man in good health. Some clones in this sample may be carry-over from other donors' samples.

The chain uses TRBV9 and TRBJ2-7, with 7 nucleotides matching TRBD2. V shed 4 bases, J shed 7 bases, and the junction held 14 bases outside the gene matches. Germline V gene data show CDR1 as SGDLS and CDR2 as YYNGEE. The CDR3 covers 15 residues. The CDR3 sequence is CASSPLGGRQVEQYF. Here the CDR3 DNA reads TGTGCCAGCAGCCCCCTGGGAGGGAGGCAGGTGGAGCAGTACTTC.

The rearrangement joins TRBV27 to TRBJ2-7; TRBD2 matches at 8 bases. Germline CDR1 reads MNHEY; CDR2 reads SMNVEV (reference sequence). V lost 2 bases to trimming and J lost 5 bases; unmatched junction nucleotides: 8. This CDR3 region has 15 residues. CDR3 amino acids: CASSLVGRVVHEQYF. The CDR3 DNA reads TGTGCCAGCAGTTTAGTCGGGAGGGTAGTACACGAGCAGTACTTC.

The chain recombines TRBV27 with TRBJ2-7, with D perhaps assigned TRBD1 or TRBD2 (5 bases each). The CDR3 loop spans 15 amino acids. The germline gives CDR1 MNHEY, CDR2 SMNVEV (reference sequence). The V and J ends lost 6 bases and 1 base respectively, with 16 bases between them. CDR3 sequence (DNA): TGTGCCAGCAGCCTGGGACCCTACGCTTCCTACGAGCAGTACTTC. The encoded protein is CASSLGPYASYEQYF.

CDR3 bases: TGCGCCAGCAGCCATAGCGGGGACTCCTACGAGCAGTACTTC. It is translated as CASSHSGDSYEQYF. V and J are TRBV5-1 and TRBJ2-7; 8 nucleotides agree with TRBD2. After removal of 4 bases from V and 0 bases from J, the junction contained 3 bases not matched to a gene. From germline, CDR1 is SGHRS and CDR2 YFSETQ. CDR3 length: 14 residues. The full variable domain, rest sourced from reference TRBV5-1 and TRBJ2-7, is KAGVTQTPRYLIKTRGQQVTLSCSPISGHRSVSWYQQTPGQGLQFLFEYFSETQRNKGNFPGRFSGRQFSNSRSEMNVSTLELGDSALYLCASSHSGDSYEQYFGPGTRLTVT.

The CDR3 DNA sequence: TGCAGCGTTGAACCGAACCAGCGGGGGGTCAAGGATACGCAGTATTTT. Protein product: CSVEPNQRGVKDTQYF. The chain carries TRBV29-1 and TRBJ2-3; TRBD2 aligns across 9 bases. The CDR3 spans 16 residues. Per germline, CDR1 SQVTM and CDR2 ANQGSEA. Trimming removed 2 bases from V and 6 bases from J; junction bases left unmatched: 12.

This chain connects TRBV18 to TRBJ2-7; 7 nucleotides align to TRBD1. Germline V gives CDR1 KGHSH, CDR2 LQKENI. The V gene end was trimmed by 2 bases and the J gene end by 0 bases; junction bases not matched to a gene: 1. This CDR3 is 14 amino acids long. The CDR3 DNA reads TGTGCCAGCTCACCAGCAGGGGGCTCCTACGAGCAGTACTTC. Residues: CASSPAGGSYEQYF.

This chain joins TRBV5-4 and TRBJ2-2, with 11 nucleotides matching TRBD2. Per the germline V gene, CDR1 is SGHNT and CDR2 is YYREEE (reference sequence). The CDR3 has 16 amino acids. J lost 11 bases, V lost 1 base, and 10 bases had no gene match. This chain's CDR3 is CASSLTSGGMKGELFF. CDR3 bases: TGTGCCAGCAGCTTGACTAGCGGGGGCATGAAAGGAGAGCTGTTTTTT.

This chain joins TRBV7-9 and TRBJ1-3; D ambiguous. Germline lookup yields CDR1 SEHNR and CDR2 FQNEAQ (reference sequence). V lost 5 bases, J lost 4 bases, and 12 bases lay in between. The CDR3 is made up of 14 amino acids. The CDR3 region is CASSPSIGGNTIYF. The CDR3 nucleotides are TGTGCCAGCAGCCCTTCAATCGGCGGAAACACCATATATTTT.

Written as DNA, the CDR3 is TGTGCCAGCAGCGCACAAACGCTGATACGGGATACGCAGTATTTT. Encoded protein: CASSAQTLIRDTQYF. The V call is TRBV21-1, the J call TRBJ2-3. TRBV21-1 is annotated as a pseudogene. The CDR3 is 15 residues long.

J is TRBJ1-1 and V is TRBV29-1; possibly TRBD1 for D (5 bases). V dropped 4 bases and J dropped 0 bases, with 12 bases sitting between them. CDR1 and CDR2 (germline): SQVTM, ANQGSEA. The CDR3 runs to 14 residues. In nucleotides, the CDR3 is TGCAGCGTTGTTGGGGGTACGATGAACACTGAAGCTTTCTTT. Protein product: CSVVGGTMNTEAFF.